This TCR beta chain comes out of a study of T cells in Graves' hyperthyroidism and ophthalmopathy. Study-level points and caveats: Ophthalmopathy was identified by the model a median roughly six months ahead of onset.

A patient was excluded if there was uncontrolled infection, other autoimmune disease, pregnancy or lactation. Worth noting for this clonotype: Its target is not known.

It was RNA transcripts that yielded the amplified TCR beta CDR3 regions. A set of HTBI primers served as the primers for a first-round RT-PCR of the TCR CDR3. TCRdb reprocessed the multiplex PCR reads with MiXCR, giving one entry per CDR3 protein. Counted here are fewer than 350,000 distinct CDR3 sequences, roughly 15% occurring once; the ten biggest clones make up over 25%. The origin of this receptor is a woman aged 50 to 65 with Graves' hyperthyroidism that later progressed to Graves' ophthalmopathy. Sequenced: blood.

DNA of the CDR3: TGTGCCAGCTCACCAGGCAGGGGGGATGAAAAACTGTTTTTT. Amino acids: CASSPGRGDEKLFF. This chain connects TRBV18 to TRBJ1-4; TRBD1 matches 7 bases. The CDR3 contains 14 residues. The V gene end was trimmed by 2 bases and the J gene end by 6 bases; junction bases not matched to a gene: 3. Germline V gene lookup returns CDR1 KGHSH and CDR2 LQKENI.